This is a list of T cell receptor beta chains from one sample in a study of T cell responses to AZD1222 COVID-19 vaccine. Produced via immunoSEQ multiplex PCR; TCRdb's table is partial and in-frame only. Here the sample spans about 83,000 clones, 80% to 95% being singletons. The material was peripheral blood, obtained 28 days after the second AZD1222 dose. The origin of the receptors is an adult who received the AZD1222 COVID-19 vaccine. The CDR3 runs from the conserved cysteine through the conserved F or W. A D gene is named only where the DNA matches it firmly. A row's size may be missing; if present it is once, few, many or a size class.

clone_size: -; d_call: TRBD1; v_call: TRBV6-6; j_call: TRBJ1-6; cdr3_aa: CASSRKPGDSSYNSPLHF; cdr3_nt: TGTGCCAGCAGTCGTAAACCTGGGGACAGCTCCTATAATTCACCCCTCCACTTT
clone_size: -; d_call: -; v_call: TRBV5-4; j_call: TRBJ2-2; cdr3_aa: CASSFGAAGELFF; cdr3_nt: TGTGCCAGCAGCTTTGGCGCTGCCGGGGAGCTGTTTTTT
clone_size: -; d_call: -; v_call: TRBV5-4; j_call: TRBJ1-2; cdr3_aa: CASSLEGIYGYTF; cdr3_nt: TGTGCCAGCAGCTTGGAGGGTATCTATGGCTACACCTTC
clone_size: once; d_call: -; v_call: TRBV19; j_call: TRBJ2-7; cdr3_aa: CASSIGGSSYEQYF; cdr3_nt: TGTGCCAGTAGTATTGGGGGCAGCTCCTACGAGCAGTACTTC
clone_size: -; d_call: TRBD2; v_call: TRBV5-4; j_call: TRBJ2-3; cdr3_aa: CASSPGLAGGPGTDTQYF; cdr3_nt: TGTGCCAGCAGTCCCGGACTAGCGGGAGGGCCAGGTACAGATACGCAGTATTTT
clone_size: -; d_call: TRBD2; v_call: TRBV18; j_call: TRBJ2-1; cdr3_aa: CASSPTSGWTSYNEQFF; cdr3_nt: TGTGCCAGCTCACCGACTAGCGGGTGGACTAGTTACAATGAGCAGTTCTTC
clone_size: once; d_call: -; v_call: TRBV5-1; j_call: TRBJ2-7; cdr3_aa: CASSLPGVEQYF; cdr3_nt: TGCGCCAGCAGCTTGCCAGGGGTCGAGCAGTACTTC
clone_size: -; d_call: TRBD2; v_call: TRBV4-2; j_call: TRBJ2-1; cdr3_aa: CASSQDRWTSGRAAFF; cdr3_nt: TGTGCCAGCAGCCAAGATCGGTGGACTAGCGGGAGGGCCGCTTTCTTC
clone_size: -; d_call: -; v_call: TRBV18; j_call: TRBJ2-4; cdr3_aa: CASSLEQGWVGIQYF; cdr3_nt: TGTGCCAGCTCCCTAGAACAGGGTTGGGTTGGCATTCAGTACTTC
clone_size: -; d_call: -; v_call: TRBV2; j_call: TRBJ1-3; cdr3_aa: CASSAGNTIYF; cdr3_nt: TGTGCCAGCAGTGCGGGAAACACCATATATTTT
clone_size: once; d_call: -; v_call: TRBV6-5; j_call: TRBJ2-2; cdr3_aa: CASSYSAGNGELFF; cdr3_nt: TGTGCCAGCAGTTATTCGGCGGGAAACGGGGAGCTGTTTTTT
clone_size: -; d_call: TRBD2; v_call: TRBV5-1; j_call: TRBJ2-7; cdr3_aa: CASSLEVGLVEDEQYF; cdr3_nt: TGCGCCAGCAGCTTGGAGGTAGGACTAGTTGAAGACGAGCAGTACTTC
clone_size: -; d_call: -; v_call: TRBV6-5; j_call: TRBJ2-3; cdr3_aa: CASRGGPAGDTQYF; cdr3_nt: TGTGCCAGCAGGGGAGGACCCGCTGGAGATACGCAGTATTTT
clone_size: -; d_call: -; v_call: TRBV29-1; j_call: TRBJ2-7; cdr3_aa: CSVEEGGGTSSSYEQYF; cdr3_nt: TGCAGCGTTGAAGAGGGAGGCGGGACCTCCAGCTCCTACGAGCAGTACTTC
clone_size: -; d_call: TRBD1; v_call: TRBV19; j_call: TRBJ1-2; cdr3_aa: CASRDRERANYGYTF; cdr3_nt: TGTGCCTCCCGGGACAGGGAACGGGCTAACTATGGCTACACCTTC
clone_size: -; d_call: -; v_call: TRBV30; j_call: TRBJ1-5; cdr3_aa: CAWSLTRRNQPQHF; cdr3_nt: TGTGCCTGGAGTCTTACTCGAAGGAATCAGCCCCAGCATTTT
clone_size: -; d_call: -; v_call: TRBV11-3; j_call: TRBJ2-2; cdr3_aa: CASSLIGATGELFF; cdr3_nt: TGTGCCAGCAGCTTAATAGGGGCCACCGGGGAGCTGTTTTTT
clone_size: -; d_call: TRBD1; v_call: TRBV19; j_call: TRBJ1-1; cdr3_aa: CASRPDRGETEAFF; cdr3_nt: TGTGCCAGTAGACCGGACAGGGGGGAAACTGAAGCTTTCTTT
clone_size: -; d_call: TRBD2; v_call: TRBV28; j_call: TRBJ2-1; cdr3_aa: CASSNIAGEGYNEQFF; cdr3_nt: TGTGCCAGCAGTAACATAGCGGGAGAAGGGTACAATGAGCAGTTCTTC
clone_size: -; d_call: -; v_call: TRBV6-5; j_call: TRBJ1-3; cdr3_aa: CASSYGGRGNTIYF; cdr3_nt: TGTGCCAGCAGTTACGGGGGCAGGGGAAACACCATATATTTT
clone_size: -; d_call: -; v_call: TRBV19; j_call: TRBJ2-1; cdr3_aa: CASSPPLGEQFF; cdr3_nt: TGTGCCAGTAGTCCCCCCCTTGGTGAGCAGTTCTTC
clone_size: -; d_call: -; v_call: TRBV2; j_call: TRBJ1-1; cdr3_aa: CASSATTPNTEAFF; cdr3_nt: TGTGCCAGCAGTGCTACGACACCGAACACTGAAGCTTTCTTT
clone_size: -; d_call: -; v_call: TRBV19; j_call: TRBJ2-3; cdr3_aa: CASSPRTEADTQYF; cdr3_nt: TGTGCCAGTAGTCCCCGGACGGAGGCAGATACGCAGTATTTT
clone_size: -; d_call: -; v_call: TRBV7-2; j_call: TRBJ2-7; cdr3_aa: CASSSPLATAKGEQYF; cdr3_nt: TGTGCCAGCAGCTCCCCGTTAGCGACCGCCAAGGGGGAGCAGTACTTC
clone_size: -; d_call: -; v_call: TRBV7-9; j_call: TRBJ2-2; cdr3_aa: CASSPYRDIENTGELFF; cdr3_nt: TGTGCCAGCAGCCCATACCGGGACATCGAGAACACCGGGGAGCTGTTTTTT
clone_size: -; d_call: -; v_call: TRBV5-1; j_call: TRBJ1-3; cdr3_aa: CASSLRPDGNTIYF; cdr3_nt: TGCGCCAGCAGCTTGAGGCCGGATGGAAACACCATATATTTT
clone_size: -; d_call: -; v_call: TRBV12-5; j_call: TRBJ1-4; cdr3_aa: CASGLVQAGSDEKLFF; cdr3_nt: TGTGCTAGTGGTTTGGTACAGGCAGGGAGTGACGAAAAACTGTTTTTT
clone_size: -; d_call: -; v_call: TRBV19; j_call: TRBJ1-2; cdr3_aa: CASSIEGRARPYGYTF; cdr3_nt: TGTGCCAGTAGTATAGAAGGGCGGGCGCGGCCTTATGGCTACACCTTC
clone_size: -; d_call: TRBD2; v_call: TRBV2; j_call: TRBJ2-5; cdr3_aa: CAREKREVAETQYF; cdr3_nt: TGTGCCAGAGAAAAGCGGGAGGTTGCAGAGACCCAGTACTTC
clone_size: -; d_call: -; v_call: TRBV21-1; j_call: TRBJ2-7; cdr3_aa: CASSMGGYEQYF; cdr3_nt: TGTGCCAGCAGCATGGGGGGATACGAGCAGTACTTC
clone_size: once; d_call: -; v_call: TRBV5-5; j_call: TRBJ2-1; cdr3_aa: CASSSLSGTLPGFF; cdr3_nt: TGTGCCAGCAGCTCGCTATCCGGGACCCTGCCGGGGTTCTTC
clone_size: few; d_call: TRBD1; v_call: TRBV19; j_call: TRBJ2-7; cdr3_aa: CASSIGGPDRNIAYEQYF; cdr3_nt: TGTGCCAGTAGTATAGGGGGCCCGGACAGGAACATTGCCTACGAGCAGTACTTC
clone_size: once; d_call: -; v_call: TRBV12-1; j_call: TRBJ2-2; cdr3_aa: CASSGRTGNTGELFF; cdr3_nt: TGTGCCAGCAGCGGCCGGACTGGGAACACCGGGGAGCTGTTTTTT
clone_size: -; d_call: -; v_call: TRBV15; j_call: TRBJ1-1; cdr3_aa: CATSSEVNTEAFF; cdr3_nt: TGTGCCACCAGCTCAGAGGTGAACACTGAAGCTTTCTTT
clone_size: -; d_call: -; v_call: TRBV5-6; j_call: TRBJ1-2; cdr3_aa: CASSLGRGGYTF; cdr3_nt: TGTGCCAGCAGCTTGGGCCGGGGGGGCTACACCTTC
clone_size: -; d_call: TRBD2; v_call: TRBV6-1; j_call: TRBJ2-7; cdr3_aa: CASSEEELAGLYEQYF; cdr3_nt: TGTGCCAGCAGTGAAGAAGAACTAGCGGGCCTTTACGAGCAGTACTTC
clone_size: -; d_call: -; v_call: TRBV28; j_call: TRBJ2-1; cdr3_aa: CASSLILVTRSVNEQFF; cdr3_nt: TGTGCCAGCAGTTTAATACTTGTGACTAGGTCCGTCAATGAGCAGTTCTTC
clone_size: once; d_call: TRBD1; v_call: TRBV27; j_call: TRBJ1-1; cdr3_aa: CASSNRQGPTEAFF; cdr3_nt: TGTGCCAGCAGTAACCGACAGGGACCGACTGAAGCTTTCTTT
clone_size: -; d_call: TRBD1; v_call: TRBV6-1; j_call: TRBJ1-2; cdr3_aa: CASSEDRGRYGYTF; cdr3_nt: TGTGCCAGCAGTGAGGACAGGGGGCGCTATGGCTACACCTTC
clone_size: few; d_call: -; v_call: TRBV2; j_call: TRBJ2-7; cdr3_aa: CATDPYEQYF; cdr3_nt: TGTGCCACGGACCCCTACGAGCAGTACTTC
clone_size: -; d_call: TRBD1; v_call: TRBV2; j_call: TRBJ1-1; cdr3_aa: CASSPDRGSTEAFF; cdr3_nt: TGTGCCAGCAGTCCCGACAGGGGGAGTACTGAAGCTTTCTTT